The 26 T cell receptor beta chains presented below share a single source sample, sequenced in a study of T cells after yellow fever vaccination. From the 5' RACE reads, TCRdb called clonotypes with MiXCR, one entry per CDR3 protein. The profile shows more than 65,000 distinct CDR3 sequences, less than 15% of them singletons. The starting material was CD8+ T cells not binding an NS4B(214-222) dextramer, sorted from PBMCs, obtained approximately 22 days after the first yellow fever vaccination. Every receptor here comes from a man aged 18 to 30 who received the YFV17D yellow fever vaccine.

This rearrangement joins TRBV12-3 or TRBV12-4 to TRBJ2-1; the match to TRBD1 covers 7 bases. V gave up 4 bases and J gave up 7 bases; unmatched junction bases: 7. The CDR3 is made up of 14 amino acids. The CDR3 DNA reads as TGTGCCAGCAGTTCAAGGACAGGACGGAATGAGCAGTTCTTC. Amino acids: CASSSRTGRNEQFF.

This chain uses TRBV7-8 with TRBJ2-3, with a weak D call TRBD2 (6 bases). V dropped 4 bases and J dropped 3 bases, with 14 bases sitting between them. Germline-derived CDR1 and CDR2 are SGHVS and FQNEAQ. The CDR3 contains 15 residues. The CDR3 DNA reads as TGTGCCAGCAGCTCTAAGCGGGTAGGGACAGATACGCAGTATTTT. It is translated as CASSSKRVGTDTQYF.

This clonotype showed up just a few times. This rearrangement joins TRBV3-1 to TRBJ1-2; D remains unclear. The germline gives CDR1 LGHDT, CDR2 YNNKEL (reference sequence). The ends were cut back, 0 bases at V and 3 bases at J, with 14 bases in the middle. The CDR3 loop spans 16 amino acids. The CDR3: CASSQDLSQPDYGYTF. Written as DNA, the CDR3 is TGTGCCAGCAGCCAAGATCTATCACAGCCTGACTATGGCTACACCTTC.

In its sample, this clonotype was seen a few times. CDR3 in amino acids: CSAGAEGNQPQHF. DNA of the CDR3: TGCAGTGCCGGGGCCGAGGGGAATCAGCCCCAGCATTTT. The genes are TRBV20-1 and TRBJ1-5, with a weak D call TRBD1 (5 bases). CDR1 DFQATT and CDR2 SNEGSKA come from the germline V gene (reference sequence). V lost 6 bases and J lost 4, with 13 bases in between. CDR3 length: 13 amino acids.

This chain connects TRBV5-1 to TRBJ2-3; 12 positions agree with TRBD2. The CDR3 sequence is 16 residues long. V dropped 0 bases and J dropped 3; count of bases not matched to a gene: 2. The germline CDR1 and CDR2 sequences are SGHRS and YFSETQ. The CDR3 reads CASSLGTSGVTDTQYF. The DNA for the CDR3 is TGCGCCAGCAGCTTGGGGACTAGCGGGGTGACAGATACGCAGTATTTT.

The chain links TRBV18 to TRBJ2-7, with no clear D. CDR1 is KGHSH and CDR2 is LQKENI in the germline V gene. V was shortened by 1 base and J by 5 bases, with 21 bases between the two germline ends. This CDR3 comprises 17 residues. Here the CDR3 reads CASSPRVLGEVHHEQYF. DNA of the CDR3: TGTGCCAGCTCACCACGGGTTCTTGGGGAAGTTCACCACGAGCAGTACTTC.

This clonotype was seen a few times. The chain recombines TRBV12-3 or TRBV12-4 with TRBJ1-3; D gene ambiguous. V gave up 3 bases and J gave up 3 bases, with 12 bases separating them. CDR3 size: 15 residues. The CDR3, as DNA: TGTGCCAGCAGTTTCCCAGTAAGTGGTGGAAACACCATATATTTT. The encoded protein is CASSFPVSGGNTIYF.

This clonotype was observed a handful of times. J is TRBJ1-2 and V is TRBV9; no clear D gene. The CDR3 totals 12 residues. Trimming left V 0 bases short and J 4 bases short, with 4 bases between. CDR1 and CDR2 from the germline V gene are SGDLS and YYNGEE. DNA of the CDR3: TGTGCCAGCAGCGTAGGAGGCTATGGCTACACCTTC. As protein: CASSVGGYGYTF. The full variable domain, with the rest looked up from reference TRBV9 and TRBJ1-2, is DSGVTQTPKHLITATGQRVTLRCSPRSGDLSVYWYQQSLDQGLQFLIQYYNGEERAKGNILERFSAQQFPDLHSELNLSSLELGDSALYFCASSVGGYGYTFGSGTRLTVV.

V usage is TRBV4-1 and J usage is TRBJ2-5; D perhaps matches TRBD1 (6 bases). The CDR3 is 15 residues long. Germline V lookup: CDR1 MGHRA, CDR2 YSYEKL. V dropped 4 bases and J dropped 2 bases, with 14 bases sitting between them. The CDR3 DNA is TGCGCCAGCAGCCCCCTGAACAGGGAGCAAGAGACCCAGTACTTC. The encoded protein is CASSPLNREQETQYF.

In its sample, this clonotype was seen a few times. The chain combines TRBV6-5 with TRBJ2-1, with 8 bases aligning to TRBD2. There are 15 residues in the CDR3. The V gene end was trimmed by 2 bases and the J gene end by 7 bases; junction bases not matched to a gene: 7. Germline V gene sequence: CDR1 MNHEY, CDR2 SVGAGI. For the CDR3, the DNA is TGTGCCAGCAGTTACGAGGCTAGCGGGCTTAATGAGCAGTTCTTC. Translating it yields CASSYEASGLNEQFF.

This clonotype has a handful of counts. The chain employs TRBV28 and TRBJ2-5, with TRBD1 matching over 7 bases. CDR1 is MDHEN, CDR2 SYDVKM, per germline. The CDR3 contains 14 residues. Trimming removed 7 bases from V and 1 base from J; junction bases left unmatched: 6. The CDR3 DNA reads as TGTGCCAGCACCGAGGGGGCTCTCCAAGAGACCCAGTACTTC. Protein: CASTEGALQETQYF.

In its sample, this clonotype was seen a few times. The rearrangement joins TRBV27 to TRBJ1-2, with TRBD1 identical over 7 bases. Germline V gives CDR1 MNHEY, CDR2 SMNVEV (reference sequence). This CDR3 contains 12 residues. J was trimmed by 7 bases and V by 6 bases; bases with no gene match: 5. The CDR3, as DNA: TGTGCCAGCAGGGAGGGGGCAGGTGGCTACACCTTC. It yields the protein CASREGAGGYTF.

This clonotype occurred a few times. CDR3 protein: CATSRDRGSAYNEQFF. The DNA of the CDR3 is TGTGCCACCAGCAGAGATCGGGGGAGCGCCTACAATGAGCAGTTCTTC. J is TRBJ2-1 and V is TRBV15, with D maybe TRBD2 (6 bases). The length of the CDR3 is 16 residues. Per germline, CDR1 LNHNV and CDR2 YYDKDF (reference sequence). V lost 0 bases and J lost 2, with 11 bases in between.

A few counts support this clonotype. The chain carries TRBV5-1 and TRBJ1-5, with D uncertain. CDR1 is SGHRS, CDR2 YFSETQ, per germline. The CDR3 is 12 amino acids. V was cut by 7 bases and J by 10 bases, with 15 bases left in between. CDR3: CASLPLTGPQHF. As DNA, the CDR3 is TGCGCCAGCTTGCCCCTCACCGGACCCCAGCATTTT.

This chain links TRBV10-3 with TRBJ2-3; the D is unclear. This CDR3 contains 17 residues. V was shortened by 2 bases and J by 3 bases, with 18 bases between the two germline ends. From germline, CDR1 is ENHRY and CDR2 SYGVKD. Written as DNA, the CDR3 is TGTGCCATCAGTGAGGCGACGCCACCTACACCTACAGATACGCAGTATTTT. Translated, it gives CAISEATPPTPTDTQYF.

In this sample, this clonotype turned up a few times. DNA of the CDR3: TGTGCCAGCAGGACCTTCAATTCACCCCTCCACTTT. This codes for CASRTFNSPLHF. This sequence joins TRBV2 and TRBJ1-6; D is unresolved. The CDR3 loop spans 12 amino acids. The V and J ends lost 6 bases and 7 bases respectively, with 7 bases between them. Germline V CDR1 and CDR2: SNHLY, FYNNEI. Using reference TRBV2 and TRBJ1-6 for the parts outside the CDR3, the full variable domain is EPEVTQTPSHQVTQMGQEVILRCVPISNHLYFYWYRQILGQKVEFLVSFYNNEISEKSEIFDDQFSVERPDGSNFTLKIRSTKLEDSAMYFCASRTFNSPLHFGNGTRLTVT.

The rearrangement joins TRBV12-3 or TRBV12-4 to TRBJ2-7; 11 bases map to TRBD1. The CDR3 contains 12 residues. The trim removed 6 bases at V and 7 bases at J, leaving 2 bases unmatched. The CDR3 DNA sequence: TGTGCCAGCAGAGGGACAGGGGGTGAGCAGTACGTC. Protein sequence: CASRGTGGEQYV.

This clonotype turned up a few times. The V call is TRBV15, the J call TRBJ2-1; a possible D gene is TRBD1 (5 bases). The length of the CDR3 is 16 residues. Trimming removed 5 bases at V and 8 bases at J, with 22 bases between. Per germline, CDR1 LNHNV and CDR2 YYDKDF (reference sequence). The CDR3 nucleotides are TGTGCCACCAGCGGGGTTGGTGGGGCTACCCTCCATGAGCAGTTCTTC. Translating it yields CATSGVGGATLHEQFF.

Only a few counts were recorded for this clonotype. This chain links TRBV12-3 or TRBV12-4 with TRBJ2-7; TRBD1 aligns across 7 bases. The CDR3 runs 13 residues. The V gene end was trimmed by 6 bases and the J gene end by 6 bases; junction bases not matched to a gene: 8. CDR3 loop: CASSWGQLGEQYF. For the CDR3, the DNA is TGTGCCAGCAGCTGGGGACAGCTCGGCGAGCAGTACTTC.

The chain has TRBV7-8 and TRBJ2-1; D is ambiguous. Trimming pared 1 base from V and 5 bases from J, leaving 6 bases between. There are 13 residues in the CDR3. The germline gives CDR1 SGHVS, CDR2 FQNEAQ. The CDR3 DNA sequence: TGTGCCAGCAGCTTAGACGAAGACAATGAGCAGTTCTTC. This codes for CASSLDEDNEQFF.

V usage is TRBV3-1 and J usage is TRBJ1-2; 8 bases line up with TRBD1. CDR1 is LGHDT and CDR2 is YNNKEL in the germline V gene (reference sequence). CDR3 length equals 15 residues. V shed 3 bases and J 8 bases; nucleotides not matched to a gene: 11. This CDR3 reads CASSQDRAFGRGYTF. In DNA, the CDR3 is TGTGCCAGCAGCCAGGACAGGGCCTTCGGAAGGGGCTACACCTTC.

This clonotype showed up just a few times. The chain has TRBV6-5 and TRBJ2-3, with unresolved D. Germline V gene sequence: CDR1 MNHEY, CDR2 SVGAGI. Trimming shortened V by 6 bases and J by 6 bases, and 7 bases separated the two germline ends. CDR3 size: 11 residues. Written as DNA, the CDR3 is TGTGCCAGCAGCATGGGGGATACGCAGTATTTT. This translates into CASSMGDTQYF.

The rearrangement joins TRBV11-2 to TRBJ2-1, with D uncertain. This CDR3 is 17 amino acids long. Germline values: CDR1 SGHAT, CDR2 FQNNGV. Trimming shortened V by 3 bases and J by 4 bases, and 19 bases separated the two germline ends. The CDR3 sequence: CASSFGHANLKYNEQFF. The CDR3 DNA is TGTGCCAGCAGCTTCGGGCACGCTAACCTGAAGTACAATGAGCAGTTCTTC.

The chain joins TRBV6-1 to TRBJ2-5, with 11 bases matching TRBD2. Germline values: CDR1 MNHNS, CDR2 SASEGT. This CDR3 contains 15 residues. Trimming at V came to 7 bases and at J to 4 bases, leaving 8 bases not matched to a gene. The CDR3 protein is CASISSGGPRETQYF. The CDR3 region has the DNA TGTGCCAGCATCTCTAGCGGGGGGCCCCGAGAGACCCAGTACTTC.

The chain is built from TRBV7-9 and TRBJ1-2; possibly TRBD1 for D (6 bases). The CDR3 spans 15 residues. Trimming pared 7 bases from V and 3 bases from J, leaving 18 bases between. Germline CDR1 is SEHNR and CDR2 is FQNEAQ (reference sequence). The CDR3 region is CASTLRGLHHYGYTF. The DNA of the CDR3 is TGTGCCAGCACGCTCAGGGGCCTCCACCACTATGGCTACACCTTC.

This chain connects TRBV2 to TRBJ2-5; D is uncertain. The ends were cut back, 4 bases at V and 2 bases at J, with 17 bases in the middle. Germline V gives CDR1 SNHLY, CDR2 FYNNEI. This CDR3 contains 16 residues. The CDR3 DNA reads TGTGCCAGCAGTGGGTTTCGGACGGGCTCTCAAGAGACCCAGTACTTC. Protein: CASSGFRTGSQETQYF.